This T cell receptor beta chain was captured in a study of T cell changes during pregnancy in multiple sclerosis. Libraries were prepared by immunoSEQ multiplex PCR; TCRdb keeps only in-frame clonotypes and omits some of them. The data hold around 45,000 clones, with approximately 91% observed a single time. The CDR3 contains 13 residues. V shed 2 bases and J shed 7 bases, with 6 bases lying between them. Germline values: CDR1 ENHRY, CDR2 SYGVKD. The TCR originated in a female donor with multiple sclerosis, enrolled in a pregnancy study. The specimen was CD4+ T cells from peripheral blood mononuclear cells, collected before pregnancy. The chain employs TRBV10-3 and TRBJ1-6, with no clear D. The CDR3 DNA follows: TGTGCCATCAGTGAGGTTCAAAATTCACCCCTCCACTTT. Protein product: CAISEVQNSPLHF.